This T cell receptor beta chain was obtained from a study of blood T cells in healthy people across ages. Together with a sample-barcoded 5' primer, a J-beta primer mix was included in a second PCR lasting roughly 6 to 12 cycles. Carrying 12 random nucleotides, a template-switch adaptor labeled each individual cDNA molecule. TCRdb processed the 5' RACE reads anew with MiXCR; each CDR3 protein has one entry. The table has 750,000 or so distinct CDR3 sequences, around a quarter seen once; the top ten hold roughly 9%. This CDR3 region has 13 residues. Germline CDR1 and CDR2: SGHDN and FVKESK. Trimming cost V 1 base and J 7 bases, with 10 bases left between them. The sample was also linked to a second study, of T cells of mothers and their children.

This sequence originates from a boy younger than 18 in good health. The sequenced sample was blood. The chain employs TRBV14 and TRBJ1-2, with D maybe TRBD1 (5 bases). CDR3 residues: CASSQAGTSGYTF. The DNA of the CDR3 is TGTGCCAGCAGCCAAGCTGGGACCAGTGGCTACACCTTC. Combining the CDR3 with reference TRBV14 and TRBJ1-2 gives the whole variable domain EAGVTQFPSHSVIEKGQTVTLRCDPISGHDNLYWYRRVMGKEIKFLLHFVKESKQDESGMPNNRFLAERTGGTYSTLKVQPAELEDSGVYFCASSQAGTSGYTFGSGTRLTVV.